One TCR beta chain is described in this entry. Its antigen remains unidentified. This entry is derived from a study of radiation and T cells in renal cell carcinoma. Findings of the study overall: No pretreatment tumor biopsies were available for baseline clonotypes. In blood, top tumor clones expanded by 2 weeks, shrinking by 4.

As for time point: blood 2 weeks post-SBRT. Noted treatment: 15 Gy SBRT to primary tumor, nephrectomy 4 weeks later. Serial blood draws occurred at baseline and 2 and 4 weeks post-SBRT. The tumor was a clear cell renal cell carcinoma. There are 16 residues in the CDR3. Trimming stripped 5 bases from V and 0 bases from J, with 14 bases between. The germline V gene has CDR1 LNHDA and CDR2 SQIVND (reference sequence). Some clones are missing from TCRdb's copy, which holds only in-frame ones; the method was immunoSEQ multiplex PCR. The sample includes some 120,000 clones, over 75% of them seen just once. The sequence was obtained from a man aged 50 to 59 with renal cell carcinoma. The chain carries TRBV19 and TRBJ1-3; D is uncertain. Sequenced here: blood, sampled from a patient whose treatment included radiotherapy and nephrectomy. CDR3: CASSAWTEGSGNTIYF. The CDR3 coding sequence is TGTGCCAGTAGTGCCTGGACGGAGGGCTCTGGAAACACCATATATTTT.